One sample yielded the 7 T cell receptor beta chains listed below, sequenced in a study of blood T cell repertoires in COVID-19. Repertoires were generated with immunoSEQ multiplex PCR, while TCRdb's copy carries only in-frame clones and drops some. The sample includes about 100,000 clones, 88% of them seen just once. Sequencing was performed on peripheral blood. Receptors were obtained from a human donor in a cohort sampled during active COVID-19.

The chain carries TRBV29-1 and TRBJ2-2, with D unresolved. V was shortened by 4 bases and J by 4 bases, with 13 bases between the two germline ends. The CDR3 covers 14 residues. The germline CDR1 and CDR2 sequences are SQVTM and ANQGSEA. The CDR3 nucleotides read TGCAGCGTTGCGGTGACCTCGGGCACCGGGGAGCTGTTTTTT. Its translation: CSVAVTSGTGELFF.

The genes are TRBV2 and TRBJ2-7, with 10 nucleotides matching TRBD2. Losses at the gene ends were 5 bases for V and 0 bases for J; bases not matched to a gene: 4. This CDR3 comprises 15 residues. Germline values: CDR1 SNHLY, CDR2 FYNNEI. CDR3 loop: CASSRTSGRSYEQYF. The CDR3 DNA follows: TGTGCCAGCAGTCGGACTAGCGGCCGCTCCTACGAGCAGTACTTC.

The chain is built from TRBV7-9 and TRBJ1-3, with 9 bases lining up with TRBD1. Germline CDR1 and CDR2: SEHNR and FQNEAQ (reference sequence). The length of the CDR3 is 16 residues. V gave up 0 bases and J gave up 0 bases; unmatched junction bases: 0. The CDR3 loop reads CASSLATGGSGNTIYF. The CDR3 DNA follows: TGTGCCAGCAGCTTAGCGACAGGGGGCTCTGGAAACACCATATATTTT.

A single count supports this clone. In DNA, the CDR3 is TGTGCCAGCAGCTTAGTAAACGGGAGGGGGACCGGGGAGCTGTTTTTT. This encodes CASSLVNGRGTGELFF. V usage is TRBV7-2 and J usage is TRBJ2-2; 8 nucleotides align to TRBD2. CDR1 SGHTA and CDR2 FQGNSA come from the germline V gene. The ends lost 1 base at V and 5 bases at J; junction bases unmatched: 6. The CDR3 has 16 amino acids.

This chain uses TRBV29-1 with TRBJ2-7, with D maybe TRBD1 (5 bases). Germline assignment: CDR1 SQVTM and CDR2 ANQGSEA. Deletions cut 0 bases from V and 2 bases from J, with 14 bases between. The CDR3 contains 15 residues. Here the CDR3 DNA reads TGCAGCGTTGAAGATTATGGACATTCTACCTACGAGCAGTACTTC. This translates into CSVEDYGHSTYEQYF.

The rearrangement uses TRBV28 and TRBJ1-6; possible D gene TRBD1, 6 bases. Germline assignment: CDR1 MDHEN and CDR2 SYDVKM. The CDR3 consists of 16 residues. Deletions cut 6 bases from V and 6 bases from J, with 18 bases between. CDR3 protein: CASSPPRTDPNSPLHF. DNA for the CDR3: TGTGCCAGCAGCCCCCCCCGGACAGACCCTAATTCACCCCTCCACTTT.

This clone was seen a handful of times. V gene TRBV11-3 combines with J gene TRBJ2-1, with a tentative D call TRBD2 (6 bases). This CDR3 is built from 16 residues. Germline CDR1 SGHNT, CDR2 YENEEA. V was clipped by 8 bases and J by 9 bases, with 26 bases between them. CDR3 protein: CASAAGGSGTGSEQFF. DNA of the CDR3: TGTGCCAGCGCGGCTGGGGGGTCCGGGACGGGCAGTGAGCAGTTCTTC.